The 14 T cell receptor beta chains reported below all come from one sample, sequenced in a study of radiotherapy plus CTLA-4 blockade in lung cancer. Data came from immunoSEQ multiplex PCR; TCRdb stores just in-frame clones and leaves some out. The sample records about 98,000 clones, 75% to 90% being singletons. This specimen was peripheral blood, taken from a patient treated with radiotherapy plus ipilimumab. The receptors stem from a human donor with non-small cell lung cancer who had a partial response to radiotherapy plus ipilimumab.

This clone was counted between two and nine times. The chain combines TRBV4-2 with TRBJ1-4; TRBD1 is a possible D gene (5 bases). Per germline, CDR1 LGHNA and CDR2 YNFKEQ. This CDR3 spans 15 amino acids. V was cut by 0 bases and J by 7 bases, with 12 bases left in between. CDR3 amino acids: CASSQEESRGEKLFF. The CDR3 DNA sequence: TGTGCCAGCAGCCAAGAAGAATCAAGGGGTGAAAAACTGTTTTTT.

This clone was picked up one time. The chain joins TRBV19 to TRBJ2-3; D perhaps matches TRBD2 (6 bases). CDR3 length: 16 amino acids. Germline V gene sequence: CDR1 LNHDA, CDR2 SQIVND (reference sequence). V lost 6 bases and J lost 1, with 17 bases in between. In DNA, the CDR3 is TGTGCCAGTAGGAGCAGTGGTCGGAGGGGCACAGATACGCAGTATTTT. The encoded protein is CASRSSGRRGTDTQYF.

This clone was found a few times. The rearrangement joins TRBV7-9 to TRBJ2-1; TRBD2 aligns across 8 bases. With V trimmed by 2 bases and J by 2 bases, 2 bases remained unmatched. The germline V gene encodes CDR1 SEHNR and CDR2 FQNEAQ (reference sequence). The CDR3 covers 15 residues. The CDR3 is CASSLRAGAYNEQFF. The CDR3 nucleotides are TGTGCCAGCAGCTTACGAGCGGGAGCCTACAATGAGCAGTTCTTC.

This clone was seen a few times. The genes are TRBV5-6 and TRBJ2-7; D remains unclear. From germline, CDR1 is SGHDT and CDR2 YYEEEE. V was shortened by 4 bases and J by 1 base, with 9 bases between the two germline ends. CDR3 length: 13 residues. CDR3 residues: CASSTPESYEQYF. In DNA, the CDR3 is TGTGCCAGCAGCACCCCAGAATCCTACGAGCAGTACTTC.

The chain uses TRBV9 and TRBJ2-2, with a tentative D call TRBD1 (5 bases). The V gene lost 0 bases and the J gene lost 3 bases, with 9 bases spanning the gap. The germline V gene encodes CDR1 SGDLS and CDR2 YYNGEE. The CDR3 length is 15 residues. The CDR3 DNA reads as TGTGCCAGCAGCGTAGGAAGGGGCTACACCGGGGAGCTGTTTTTT. Translating gives CASSVGRGYTGELFF.

The CDR3 region is CASSLPYRNSPLHF. The CDR3 bases are TGTGCCAGCAGTTTGCCCTACAGGAATTCACCCCTCCACTTT. This rearrangement joins TRBV28 to TRBJ1-6, with D possibly being TRBD1 (5 bases). Trimming pared 3 bases from V and 7 bases from J, leaving 10 bases between. CDR1 and CDR2 from the germline V gene are MDHEN and SYDVKM. The CDR3 runs 14 residues.

There are a few counts of this clone. The chain recombines TRBV6-5 with TRBJ2-1, with 11 bases identical to TRBD2. CDR3 length: 14 amino acids. Germline loops: CDR1 MNHEY, CDR2 SVGAGI. V lost 6 bases and J lost 6; bases outside the gene matches: 4. As DNA, the CDR3 is TGTGCCAGCAGCCACGGACTAGCGGGCAATGAGCAGTTCTTC. Translation: CASSHGLAGNEQFF.

The V gene is TRBV10-1, the J gene TRBJ2-5; TRBD2 might be the D (7 bases). Trimming stripped 10 bases from V and 2 bases from J, with 14 bases between. Per the germline V gene, CDR1 is WNHNN and CDR2 is SYGVQD (reference sequence). This CDR3 spans 13 amino acids. CDR3 region: CATSRGAQETQYF. The CDR3 DNA reads as TGCGCCACCAGCCGGGGGGCACAAGAGACCCAGTACTTC.

The V gene is TRBV20-1, the J gene TRBJ2-1, with 8 bases lining up with TRBD1. The CDR3 totals 11 residues. Germline lookup yields CDR1 DFQATT and CDR2 SNEGSKA (reference sequence). J lost 15 bases, V lost 6 bases, and 10 bases had no gene match. The CDR3 sequence: CSAVLRTGPFF. As DNA, the CDR3 is TGCAGTGCCGTCCTAAGGACAGGGCCGTTCTTC.

The rearrangement uses TRBV5-5 and TRBJ1-1; 9 nucleotides agree with TRBD1. The CDR3 has 16 amino acids. CDR1 is SGHKS, CDR2 YYEKEE, per germline (reference sequence). With V trimmed by 3 bases and J by 0 bases, 6 bases remained unmatched. The CDR3 DNA is TGTGCCAGCAGCTCGGGACAGGGATCGGTGAACACTGAAGCTTTCTTT. Its protein is CASSSGQGSVNTEAFF.

This clone showed up just a few times. Here the CDR3 DNA reads TGTGCCCTAAGGGGCAGGGCCGACGAGCAGTACTTC. This translates into CALRGRADEQYF. This chain uses TRBV28 with TRBJ2-7, with D tentatively TRBD1 (5 bases). Trimming pared 11 bases from V and 5 bases from J, leaving 16 bases between. Looked up from germline, CDR1 is MDHEN and CDR2 is SYDVKM. The CDR3 is 12 residues long.

This chain connects TRBV7-2 to TRBJ2-7; D possibly corresponds to TRBD2 (5 bases). Germline V lookup: CDR1 SGHTA, CDR2 FQGNSA. The CDR3 extends over 15 amino acids. V lost 4 bases to trimming and J lost 2 bases, with 15 bases between them. The CDR3 DNA is TGTGCCAGCAGCTCGGCCGGGCGGGCCCCCTACGAGCAGTACTTC. The encoded protein is CASSSAGRAPYEQYF.

The sample holds one count of this clone. The rearrangement joins TRBV5-1 to TRBJ2-3; maybe TRBD2 (6 bases). Germline CDR1 reads SGHRS; CDR2 reads YFSETQ. V lost 4 bases, J lost 0 bases, and 15 bases lay in between. The CDR3 sequence is 16 residues long. The CDR3 sequence is CASSPPSETSTDTQYF. CDR3 in DNA: TGCGCCAGCAGCCCACCTAGCGAGACTAGCACAGATACGCAGTATTTT.

V is TRBV28 and J is TRBJ1-4; D uncertain. V shed 2 bases and J shed 8 bases, with 18 bases lying between them. CDR1 is MDHEN, CDR2 SYDVKM, per germline. The CDR3 spans 16 residues. The CDR3 DNA sequence: TGTGCCAGCAGTTTACACCCGGGAGCCAAAGGCGAAAAACTGTTTTTT. Its protein product is CASSLHPGAKGEKLFF.